The clone carrying this T cell receptor (beta chain) was seen at least ten times. The source of the sample is a study of identical twins. The V gene lost 1 base and the J gene lost 8 bases, with 14 bases spanning the gap. Germline CDR1 reads MGHRA; CDR2 reads YSYEKL. There are 14 residues in the CDR3. TCRdb redid the calling of the 5' RACE reads with MiXCR, one entry per CDR3 protein. The sample has a few hundred thousand distinct CDR3 sequences, roughly a tenth seen once. The origin of this receptor is a man aged 45 to 65 in good health. This chain joins TRBV4-1 and TRBJ1-2; the D is unclear. Sequenced material: memory T cells sorted from blood. The CDR3 sequence is CASSQVPVLEGYTF. The CDR3 nucleotides read TGCGCCAGCAGCCAAGTCCCCGTTTTGGAGGGCTACACCTTC.